Below, one TCR beta chain is given with its context. CDR3 length equals 15 residues. Per germline, CDR1 SGHRS and CDR2 YFSETQ. V lost 0 bases and J lost 8, with 14 bases in between. What was sequenced on ten immunoSEQ deep assay plates was unsorted PBMC DNA. TCRdb's table, derived via immunoSEQ multiplex PCR, lists solely in-frame clones and lacks some. This sample has about 490,000 clones, with 60% to 85% found just once. The entry originates in a study of shared clonotypes between healthy human individuals. Sequencing input: PBMCs. This chain links TRBV5-1 with TRBJ1-4; tentatively, D is TRBD1 (6 bases). The TCR originated in a woman aged 40 to 49 in good health. Some clones in this sample may be carry-over from other donors' samples. DNA of the CDR3: TGCGCCAGCAGCTTGGTTACAGGGATGGAGGAAAAACTGTTTTTT. Translating it yields CASSLVTGMEEKLFF.